These 19 T cell receptor beta chains came from one sample sequenced in a study of blood T cell repertoires in COVID-19. Data came from immunoSEQ multiplex PCR; TCRdb stores just in-frame clones and leaves some out. The sample lists 80,000 to 100,000 clones; about 80% were seen once. The sequencing sample was made of peripheral blood. These receptors came from a woman aged 70-85 years with acute or convalescent COVID-19.

The V and J genes are TRBV6-8 and TRBJ2-1, with 7 bases identical to TRBD2. V gave up 7 bases and J gave up 5 bases; unmatched junction bases: 2. The length of the CDR3 is 12 residues. The germline CDR1 and CDR2 sequences are MNHGY and SAAAGT. The DNA for the CDR3 is TGTGCCAGCAAAACTAGCGACAATGAGCAGTTCTTC. Its translation is CASKTSDNEQFF.

The chain links TRBV6-2 or TRBV6-3 to TRBJ1-1; D is uncertain. The CDR3 totals 13 residues. CDR1 is MNHEY and CDR2 is SVGEGT in the germline V gene. Trimming cost V 4 bases and J 11 bases, with 17 bases left between them. The CDR3 is CASSLEIWSGAFF. The CDR3 DNA reads as TGTGCCAGCAGTTTGGAAATTTGGTCGGGGGCTTTCTTT.

The table lists this clone with a count of one. The chain combines TRBV5-1 with TRBJ2-5; no firm D call. Trimming took 0 bases from V and 5 from J, leaving 8 bases between them. Germline V gene sequence: CDR1 SGHRS, CDR2 YFSETQ. CDR3 size: 13 residues. The CDR3 region is CASSLDLWETQYF. The CDR3 nucleotides are TGCGCCAGCAGCTTGGACTTGTGGGAGACCCAGTACTTC.

V is TRBV30 and J is TRBJ2-7; D possibly corresponds to TRBD1 (6 bases). The CDR3 extends over 15 amino acids. Trimming took 3 bases from V and 4 from J, leaving 19 bases between them. Germline values: CDR1 GTSNPN, CDR2 SVGIG (reference sequence). CDR3 DNA: TGTGCCTGGAGCGTATTGGGGGCCCGGGGATACGAGCAGTACTTC. Amino acids: CAWSVLGARGYEQYF.

The chain carries TRBV30 and TRBJ2-7; 7 nucleotides agree with TRBD1. From germline, CDR1 is GTSNPN and CDR2 SVGIG (reference sequence). V shed 5 bases and J 0 bases; nucleotides not matched to a gene: 1. This CDR3 region has 12 residues. CDR3 protein: CAWGQASYEQYF. CDR3 coding DNA: TGTGCCTGGGGACAGGCCTCCTACGAGCAGTACTTC.

V usage is TRBV19 and J usage is TRBJ1-2, with D unclear. CDR1 and CDR2 (germline): LNHDA, SQIVND (reference sequence). There are 14 residues in the CDR3. Deletions cut 3 bases from V and 5 bases from J, with 13 bases between. The CDR3 DNA sequence: TGTGCCAGTAGTATCGCTGGCTTTGGTTATGGCTACACCTTC. Its protein is CASSIAGFGYGYTF.

This clone was detected only a few times. The chain employs TRBV10-2 and TRBJ1-2; the D is unclear. Germline V gene sequence: CDR1 WSHSY, CDR2 SAAADI. The CDR3 is 14 residues long. V was pared by 0 bases and J by 3 bases, with 8 bases between. CDR3 amino acids: CASSESPGDYGYTF. In DNA, the CDR3 is TGCGCCAGCAGTGAGTCGCCGGGTGACTATGGCTACACCTTC.

The genes are TRBV5-1 and TRBJ2-1; D is uncertain. V lost 2 bases, J lost 5 bases, and 14 bases lay in between. The CDR3 totals 15 residues. Germline V gives CDR1 SGHRS, CDR2 YFSETQ. The chain's CDR3 is CASSFLPTNNNEQFF. CDR3 in DNA: TGCGCCAGCAGCTTCCTCCCTACGAATAACAATGAGCAGTTCTTC. The full variable domain, its missing parts supplied by reference TRBV5-1 and TRBJ2-1, is KAGVTQTPRYLIKTRGQQVTLSCSPISGHRSVSWYQQTPGQGLQFLFEYFSETQRNKGNFPGRFSGRQFSNSRSEMNVSTLELGDSALYLCASSFLPTNNNEQFFGPGTRLTVL.

V and J are TRBV2 and TRBJ2-7; weak D call: TRBD2 (6 bases). Looked up from germline, CDR1 is SNHLY and CDR2 is FYNNEI. Trimming took off 6 bases at V and 4 bases at J, with 19 bases between the two ends. The CDR3 runs 15 residues. The CDR3 sequence is CASRDSGTRWYEQYF. In nucleotides, the CDR3 is TGTGCCAGCAGAGATTCCGGGACTCGGTGGTACGAGCAGTACTTC.

The chain links TRBV9 to TRBJ2-3; 10 bases line up with TRBD2. Per the germline V gene, CDR1 is SGDLS and CDR2 is YYNGEE. The CDR3 spans 15 residues. Unmatched junction bases numbered 3, after V lost 1 base and J lost 4 bases. CDR3 in DNA: TGTGCCAGCAGCGTACTAGCGGGAGTAGCAGATACGCAGTATTTT. This translates into CASSVLAGVADTQYF. Filled out from reference TRBV9 and TRBJ2-3, the complete variable domain reads DSGVTQTPKHLITATGQRVTLRCSPRSGDLSVYWYQQSLDQGLQFLIQYYNGEERAKGNILERFSAQQFPDLHSELNLSSLELGDSALYFCASSVLAGVADTQYFGPGTRLTVL.

The sample holds many counts of this clone. The rearrangement links TRBV5-1 to TRBJ1-2, with D possibly matching TRBD1 (5 bases). V was trimmed by 0 bases and J by 7 bases, leaving 10 bases between them. This CDR3 contains 13 residues. Germline-derived CDR1 and CDR2 are SGHRS and YFSETQ. The CDR3 region has the DNA TGCGCCAGCAGCTTGGTTCGGGGGTCTGGCTACACCTTC. It specifies CASSLVRGSGYTF. Complete variable domain (other parts from reference TRBV5-1 and TRBJ1-2): KAGVTQTPRYLIKTRGQQVTLSCSPISGHRSVSWYQQTPGQGLQFLFEYFSETQRNKGNFPGRFSGRQFSNSRSEMNVSTLELGDSALYLCASSLVRGSGYTFGSGTRLTVV.

The sample holds a few counts of this clone. The CDR3 DNA reads TGCGCCAGCAACGTCCCGGGACAGCTAAATTCACCCCTCCACTTT. This gives the protein CASNVPGQLNSPLHF. The genes are TRBV10-1 and TRBJ1-6, with TRBD1 matching over 7 bases. The CDR3 sequence is 15 residues long. Germline CDR1 reads WNHNN; CDR2 reads SYGVQD (reference sequence). V was clipped by 7 bases and J by 7 bases; unmatched bases: 10.

This sequence joins TRBV6-5 and TRBJ1-5; D is ambiguous. V gave up 10 bases and J gave up 0 bases, with 7 bases separating them. The germline CDR1 and CDR2 sequences are MNHEY and SVGAGI. The CDR3 has 12 residues. The CDR3 DNA is TGTGCCACCTCGGTTAGCAATCAGCCCCAGCATTTT. Encoded protein: CATSVSNQPQHF.

The chain couples TRBV3-1 (or the pseudogene TRBV3-2) to TRBJ1-6; D perhaps matches TRBD1 (6 bases). The CDR3 extends over 20 amino acids. V was trimmed by 0 bases and J by 7 bases, leaving 25 bases between them. The V gene's germline CDR1 is LGHDT and CDR2 YNNKEL (reference sequence). CDR3 sequence reads: CASSQDQARGSWVLNSPLHF. The DNA for the CDR3 is TGTGCCAGCAGCCAAGATCAGGCGAGGGGGTCTTGGGTCCTAAATTCACCCCTCCACTTT.

The CDR3 nucleotides read TGTGCCAGCAGCTTACAAATGAACACCGGGGAGCTGTTTTTT. Encoded protein: CASSLQMNTGELFF. The chain recombines TRBV11-2 with TRBJ2-2; D ambiguous. The CDR3 consists of 14 residues. V was pared by 2 bases and J by 1 base, with 5 bases between. Looked up from germline, CDR1 is SGHAT and CDR2 is FQNNGV.

The genes are TRBV5-1 and TRBJ1-4; 10 positions match TRBD1. V lost 3 bases and J lost 4; bases outside the gene matches: 9. The CDR3 spans 17 residues. Germline V gene sequence: CDR1 SGHRS, CDR2 YFSETQ. The DNA for the CDR3 is TGCGCCAGCAGCTGGACGGGACAGGGGACTATTAATGAAAAACTGTTTTTT. This codes for CASSWTGQGTINEKLFF.

The gene calls are TRBV24-1 and TRBJ2-3; no reliable D call. The CDR3 contains 14 residues. Per the germline V gene, CDR1 is KGHDR and CDR2 is SFDVKD. The ends were cut back, 5 bases at V and 1 base at J, with 9 bases in the middle. CDR3 in amino acids: CATSGLAGTDTQYF. For the CDR3, the DNA is TGTGCCACCAGTGGCCTGGCGGGCACAGATACGCAGTATTTT.

This chain uses TRBV5-4 with TRBJ1-1, with 7 bases identical to TRBD1. The CDR3 contains 14 residues. CDR1 SGHNT and CDR2 YYREEE come from the germline V gene (reference sequence). The trim removed 4 bases at V and 4 bases at J, leaving 7 bases unmatched. CDR3 protein: CASSRGRGFTEAFF. The CDR3 bases are TGTGCCAGCAGCAGGGGCAGGGGGTTCACTGAAGCTTTCTTT. Full variable domain (outside the CDR3, taken from reference TRBV5-4 and TRBJ1-1): ETGVTQSPTHLIKTRGQQVTLRCSSQSGHNTVSWYQQALGQGPQFIFQYYREEENGRGNFPPRFSGLQFPNYSSELNVNALELDDSALYLCASSRGRGFTEAFFGQGTRLTVV.

There are many counts of this clone. The chain joins TRBV11-2 to TRBJ1-2; D unresolved. The germline CDR1 and CDR2 sequences are SGHAT and FQNNGV. CDR3 length: 12 amino acids. The germline V and J ends were trimmed by 1 base and 5 bases, with 5 bases remaining between them. The CDR3 bases are TGTGCCAGCAGCTTAGTGAGATATGGCTACACCTTC. Protein product: CASSLVRYGYTF.